A single sample gave rise to the 27 T cell receptor beta chains below, sequenced in a study of T cell responses to AZD1222 COVID-19 vaccine. Method: immunoSEQ multiplex PCR; TCRdb's copy keeps in-frame clones and lacks some. The table includes 100,000 to 130,000 clones, around 90% detected once. Sequences were derived from peripheral blood, sampled on day 0 of AZD1222 vaccination. All receptors derive from an adult in good health.

The chain recombines TRBV5-6 with TRBJ1-2, with D unresolved. Germline loops: CDR1 SGHDT, CDR2 YYEEEE. This CDR3 contains 14 residues. Trimming took off 4 bases at V and 4 bases at J, with 14 bases between the two ends. The CDR3 nucleotides read TGTGCCAGCAGCCAGACCCGAGAACGCTATGGCTACACCTTC. Its translation: CASSQTRERYGYTF.

The V gene is TRBV5-1, the J gene TRBJ1-6; no firm D call. Trimming stripped 1 base from V and 5 bases from J, with 13 bases between. From germline, CDR1 is SGHRS and CDR2 YFSETQ. This CDR3 has 16 amino acids. CDR3 sequence: CASSLFSPVDNSPLHF. The CDR3, as DNA: TGCGCCAGCAGCTTGTTCTCCCCGGTTGATAATTCACCCCTCCACTTT.

CDR3 DNA: TGTGCCAGCAGTGAAGTAGGCAGGAGGGGAGACGAGCAGTACTTC. Translating it yields CASSEVGRRGDEQYF. The J gene is TRBJ2-7, the V gene TRBV2; D is perhaps TRBD2 (6 bases). CDR1 is SNHLY and CDR2 is FYNNEI in the germline V gene. This CDR3 spans 15 amino acids. V was clipped by 1 base and J by 5 bases, with 15 bases between them.

The chain couples TRBV5-1 to TRBJ2-3; 7 bases agree with TRBD2. Trimming removed 2 bases from V and 0 bases from J; junction bases left unmatched: 3. The germline CDR1 and CDR2 sequences are SGHRS and YFSETQ. The CDR3 is 15 residues long. DNA of the CDR3: TGCGCCAGCAGCTTCGGGACTACCAGCACAGATACGCAGTATTTT. This encodes CASSFGTTSTDTQYF.

The rearrangement joins TRBV28 to TRBJ1-5; no firm D call. Per germline, CDR1 MDHEN and CDR2 SYDVKM. The ends were cut back, 8 bases at V and 2 bases at J, with 10 bases in the middle. The CDR3 has 13 residues. The CDR3 bases are TGTGCCAGCCGGAACAGCCGCAATCAGCCCCAGCATTTT. This gives the protein CASRNSRNQPQHF. Supplemented by reference TRBV28 and TRBJ1-5, the full variable domain reads DVKVTQSSRYLVKRTGEKVFLECVQDMDHENMFWYRQDPGLGLRLIYFSYDVKMKEKGDIPEGYSVSREKKERFSLILESASTNQTSMYLCASRNSRNQPQHFGDGTRLSIL.

J is TRBJ2-5 and V is TRBV5-1, with D uncertain. The CDR3 extends over 12 amino acids. Trimming cost V 0 bases and J 0 bases, with 0 bases left between them. CDR1 SGHRS and CDR2 YFSETQ come from the germline V gene. CDR3 region: CASSLDQETQYF. CDR3 DNA sequence: TGCGCCAGCAGCTTGGACCAAGAGACCCAGTACTTC.

This chain joins TRBV7-2 and TRBJ1-4; D is possibly TRBD1 (5 bases). The CDR3 totals 12 residues. Looked up from germline, CDR1 is SGHTA and CDR2 is FQGNSA. The V end lost 7 bases, the J end lost 10 bases, and 13 bases lay between the germline ends. CDR3 sequence reads: CASTGTGGKLFF. Here the CDR3 DNA reads TGTGCCAGCACAGGGACCGGGGGAAAACTGTTTTTT.

V and J are TRBV2 and TRBJ2-2, with TRBD2 identical over 8 bases. In germline, CDR1 is SNHLY, CDR2 FYNNEI. CDR3 size: 17 residues. V lost 6 bases and J lost 3; bases outside the gene matches: 12. CDR3 DNA: TGTGCCAGCAGGGGGACTAGTTGGGCGCGGGACACCGGGGAGCTGTTTTTT. This gives the protein CASRGTSWARDTGELFF.

This clone occurred a few times. The gene calls are TRBV19 and TRBJ1-1; 7 bases agree with TRBD1. The V and J ends lost 7 bases and 5 bases, in that order; junction bases with no gene match: 7. Germline CDR1 LNHDA, CDR2 SQIVND (reference sequence). CDR3 length: 13 amino acids. As DNA, the CDR3 is TGTGCCAGTATCCTACAGGGGCAAACTGAAGCTTTCTTT. This gives the protein CASILQGQTEAFF.

This clone was seen a single time. The chain is built from TRBV18 and TRBJ1-4, with TRBD1 matching over 9 bases. CDR3 length: 13 residues. CDR1 and CDR2 (germline): KGHSH, LQKENI. The trim removed 3 bases at V and 7 bases at J, leaving 0 bases unmatched. The DNA of the CDR3 is TGTGCCAGCTCACCGACAGGGGGTGAAAAACTGTTTTTT. It encodes CASSPTGGEKLFF.

J is TRBJ1-5 and V is TRBV7-2, with a possible D match to TRBD1 (5 bases). The CDR3 spans 17 residues. Germline lookup yields CDR1 SGHTA and CDR2 FQGNSA. Between the trimmed V and J ends, which lost 1 base and 2 bases, there was a span of 15 bases. CDR3 sequence reads: CASSLESGARGNQPQHF. CDR3 nucleotides: TGTGCCAGCAGCTTAGAGAGCGGGGCCAGGGGCAATCAGCCCCAGCATTTT.

This clone was recorded only once. This chain links TRBV24-1 with TRBJ2-7, with TRBD2 matching 10 bases. The V gene's germline CDR1 is KGHDR and CDR2 SFDVKD. V shed 1 base and J 9 bases; nucleotides not matched to a gene: 8. CDR3 size: 15 residues. CDR3 bases: TGTGCCACCAGTGATTTCACTAGCGGGATTAGGGTGCAGTACTTC. As protein: CATSDFTSGIRVQYF.

The J gene is TRBJ1-4, the V gene TRBV10-3; 7 bases map to TRBD1. There are 14 residues in the CDR3. The trim removed 6 bases at V and 3 bases at J, leaving 4 bases unmatched. Germline V lookup: CDR1 ENHRY, CDR2 SYGVKD. DNA for the CDR3: TGTGCCATCAGCCGGGACAGCTCTAATGAAAAACTGTTTTTT. Translated: CAISRDSSNEKLFF.

The genes are TRBV5-5 and TRBJ2-5; 12 bases map to TRBD2. The germline V gene encodes CDR1 SGHKS and CDR2 YYEKEE (reference sequence). V lost 5 bases and J lost 3; bases outside the gene matches: 8. CDR3 length: 16 amino acids. The CDR3 DNA reads as TGTGCCAGCAGGACTAGCGGGAGTGCGGGGGAAGAGACCCAGTACTTC. Translated: CASRTSGSAGEETQYF. Together with reference TRBV5-5 and TRBJ2-5, the CDR3 gives the full variable domain: DAGVTQSPTHLIKTRGQQVTLRCSPISGHKSVSWYQQVLGQGPQFIFQYYEKEERGRGNFPDRFSARQFPNYSSELNVNALLLGDSALYLCASRTSGSAGEETQYFGPGTRLLVL.

The gene calls are TRBV7-9 and TRBJ1-5; 7 bases map to TRBD1. Germline loops: CDR1 SEHNR, CDR2 FQNEAQ (reference sequence). Trimming at V came to 5 bases and at J to 6 bases, leaving 7 bases not matched to a gene. The CDR3 runs 14 residues. The CDR3 DNA follows: TGTGCCAGCAGCCGACAGGGAGACAGTCAGCCCCAGCATTTT. Translated: CASSRQGDSQPQHF.

This clone was found once. CDR3: CASSYRASGRGGEQFF. DNA of the CDR3: TGTGCCAGCAGTTACAGGGCTAGCGGGAGAGGGGGTGAGCAGTTCTTC. V and J are TRBV6-5 and TRBJ2-1; 10 bases align to TRBD2. This CDR3 is 16 amino acids long. The V gene's germline CDR1 is MNHEY and CDR2 SVGAGI. Unmatched junction bases numbered 10, after V lost 2 bases and J lost 9 bases.

The genes are TRBV7-2 and TRBJ1-1, with a weak D call TRBD1 (6 bases). The length of the CDR3 is 15 residues. The ends were cut back, 5 bases at V and 1 base at J, with 14 bases in the middle. CDR1 and CDR2 (germline): SGHTA, FQGNSA. CDR3 residues: CASSTWGGANTEAFF. The CDR3 DNA follows: TGTGCCAGCAGCACCTGGGGGGGCGCGAACACTGAAGCTTTCTTT.

The rearrangement links TRBV7-2 to TRBJ2-5; tentative D call: TRBD2 (6 bases). The germline V and J ends were trimmed by 2 bases and 7 bases, with 14 bases remaining between them. The CDR3 has 14 residues. Germline CDR1 SGHTA, CDR2 FQGNSA. The CDR3 sequence is CASSLLHGSGTQYF. The CDR3 DNA reads TGTGCCAGCAGCTTACTCCACGGGAGCGGGACCCAGTACTTC.

The chain joins TRBV27 to TRBJ2-7, with D perhaps TRBD2 (5 bases). With 6 bases removed from V and 4 bases from J, the gap between germline ends came to 13 bases. The CDR3 has 13 amino acids. Germline V lookup: CDR1 MNHEY, CDR2 SMNVEV (reference sequence). CDR3 sequence reads: CASSRRAEYEQYF. CDR3 sequence (DNA): TGTGCCAGCAGCCGGCGGGCGGAGTACGAGCAGTACTTC.

The sample holds one count of this clone. V and J are TRBV3-1 (or the pseudogene TRBV3-2) and TRBJ1-1; D not certain. Germline V CDR1 and CDR2: LGHDT, YNNKEL (reference sequence). The CDR3 contains 13 residues. Trimming took 4 bases from V and 1 from J, leaving 7 bases between them. The CDR3, as DNA: TGTGCCAGCAGCCGCGGAGGGAACACTGAAGCTTTCTTT. It is translated as CASSRGGNTEAFF.

The chain carries TRBV7-9 and TRBJ1-3; D not resolved. Deletions cut 5 bases from V and 0 bases from J, with 14 bases between. This CDR3 comprises 16 residues. Germline loops: CDR1 SEHNR, CDR2 FQNEAQ (reference sequence). The CDR3 bases are TGTGCCAGCAGCGGGGTGTCTCCTAGCTCTGGAAACACCATATATTTT. Amino acid sequence: CASSGVSPSSGNTIYF. The whole variable domain, remainder taken from reference TRBV7-9 and TRBJ1-3, is DTGVSQNPRHKITKRGQNVTFRCDPISEHNRLYWYRQTLGQGPEFLTYFQNEAQLEKSRLLSDRFSAERPKGSFSTLEIQRTEQGDSAMYLCASSGVSPSSGNTIYFGEGSWLTVV.

This chain links TRBV5-4 with TRBJ2-7, with D perhaps matching TRBD2 (6 bases). CDR1 and CDR2 (germline): SGHNT, YYREEE (reference sequence). V shed 0 bases and J shed 7 bases, with 14 bases lying between them. The CDR3 is made up of 14 amino acids. This CDR3 reads CASSLAGAPREQYF. For the CDR3, the DNA is TGTGCCAGCAGCTTGGCGGGAGCCCCGAGGGAGCAGTACTTC.

The chain carries TRBV18 and TRBJ2-7; D gene unclear. Per the germline V gene, CDR1 is KGHSH and CDR2 is LQKENI. There are 15 residues in the CDR3. V lost 0 bases and J lost 0, with 9 bases in between. Here the CDR3 reads CASSPPSLPSYEQYF. In nucleotides, the CDR3 is TGTGCCAGCTCACCACCCAGCCTACCCTCCTACGAGCAGTACTTC.

The CDR3, as DNA: TGTGCCAGCAGCCAAGATGAGGGGGGCTACAATGAGCAGTTCTTC. This codes for CASSQDEGGYNEQFF. The chain uses TRBV4-2 and TRBJ2-1; D assignment may be TRBD1 or TRBD2 (6 bases each). CDR3 length: 15 residues. V was shortened by 0 bases and J by 3 bases, with 9 bases between the two germline ends. Germline assignment: CDR1 LGHNA and CDR2 YNFKEQ.

This chain joins TRBV4-2 and TRBJ2-7; 10 bases align to TRBD2. J was trimmed by 6 bases and V by 4 bases; bases with no gene match: 6. The germline V gene encodes CDR1 LGHNA and CDR2 YNFKEQ. CDR3 length equals 14 residues. The CDR3 loop reads CASSPLAGVGEQYF. In nucleotides, the CDR3 is TGTGCCAGCAGCCCTCTAGCGGGAGTAGGCGAGCAGTACTTC.

In nucleotides, the CDR3 is TGTGCCAGTAGTATCCCCGGGCCTAACTATGGCTACACCTTC. Translating it yields CASSIPGPNYGYTF. J is TRBJ1-2 and V is TRBV19, with D unresolved. The CDR3 length is 14 residues. Germline CDR1 reads LNHDA; CDR2 reads SQIVND (reference sequence). V shed 3 bases and J shed 0 bases, with 8 bases lying between them.

In this sample, this clone turned up once. Here the CDR3 DNA reads TGCGCCAGCAGCGGGGGACAGCAGAGTAATGAAAAACTGTTTTTT. Residues: CASSGGQQSNEKLFF. The chain employs TRBV5-1 and TRBJ1-4; 7 nucleotides agree with TRBD1. CDR1 is SGHRS, CDR2 YFSETQ, per germline. This CDR3 contains 15 residues. Trimming at V came to 4 bases and at J to 4 bases, leaving 7 bases not matched to a gene.